This note documents a single TCR beta chain sequence. Its antigen is unidentified. The germline V gene encodes CDR1 LGHNA and CDR2 YSLEER. V lost 1 base to trimming and J lost 9 bases; unmatched junction nucleotides: 11. The length of the CDR3 is 16 residues. The data are from a study of OX40 agonist ivuxolimab in advanced cancers. Clones were read by immunoSEQ multiplex PCR, and TCRdb kept only the in-frame ones, dropping some. In the table there are approximately 92,000 clones, about 84% of which are singletons. Study outcomes and limitations: More expanded clones were seen, on average, in CD8+ T cells than in CD4+. The expanded peripheral T cells' antigen specificity was not determined. The study observed clonal expansion of CD4+ and CD8+ blood T cells by week 6 at 0.1 to 3.0 mg/kg.

The TCR was taken from an adult with an advanced solid tumor such as melanoma, head and neck, liver or kidney cancer. V usage is TRBV4-3 and J usage is TRBJ2-1, with TRBD2 matching 8 bases. Sample: CD4+ or CD8+ T cells sorted from blood, taken in a trial of the OX40 agonist ivuxolimab. CDR3 bases: TGCGCCAGCAGCCAAGCACCGGGACTAGAATCGCGTGAGCAGTTCTTC. It is translated as CASSQAPGLESREQFF.